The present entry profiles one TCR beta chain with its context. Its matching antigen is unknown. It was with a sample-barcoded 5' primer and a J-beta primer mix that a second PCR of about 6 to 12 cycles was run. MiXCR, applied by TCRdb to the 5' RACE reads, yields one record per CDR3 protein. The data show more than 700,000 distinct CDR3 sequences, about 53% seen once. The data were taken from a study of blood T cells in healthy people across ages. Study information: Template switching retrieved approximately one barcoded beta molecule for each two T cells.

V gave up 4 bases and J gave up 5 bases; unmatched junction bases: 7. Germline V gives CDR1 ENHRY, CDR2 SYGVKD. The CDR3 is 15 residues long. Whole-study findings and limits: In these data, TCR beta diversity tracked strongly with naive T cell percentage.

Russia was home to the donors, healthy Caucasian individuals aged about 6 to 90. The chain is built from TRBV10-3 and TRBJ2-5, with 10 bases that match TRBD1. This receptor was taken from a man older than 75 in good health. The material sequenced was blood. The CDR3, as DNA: TGTGCCATCAGTGGGGACAGGGGACGGGAGGAGACCCAGTACTTC. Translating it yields CAISGDRGREETQYF.